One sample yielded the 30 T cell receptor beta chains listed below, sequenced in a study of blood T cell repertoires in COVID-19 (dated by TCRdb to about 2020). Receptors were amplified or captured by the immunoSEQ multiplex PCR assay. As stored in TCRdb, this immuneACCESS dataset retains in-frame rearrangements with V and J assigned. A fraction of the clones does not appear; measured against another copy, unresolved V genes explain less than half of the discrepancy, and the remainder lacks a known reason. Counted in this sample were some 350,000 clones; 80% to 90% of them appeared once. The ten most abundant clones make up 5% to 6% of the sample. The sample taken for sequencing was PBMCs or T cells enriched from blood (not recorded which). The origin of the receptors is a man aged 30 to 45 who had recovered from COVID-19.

The CDR3 here is CASKGQGQSQPQHF. DNA for the CDR3: TGTGCCAGCAAAGGGCAGGGTCAGAGTCAGCCCCAGCATTTT. This chain joins TRBV2 and TRBJ1-5; D might be TRBD1 (5 bases). Germline V gene sequence: CDR1 SNHLY, CDR2 FYNNEI. V lost 7 bases and J lost 6, with 16 bases in between. The CDR3 sequence is 14 residues long.

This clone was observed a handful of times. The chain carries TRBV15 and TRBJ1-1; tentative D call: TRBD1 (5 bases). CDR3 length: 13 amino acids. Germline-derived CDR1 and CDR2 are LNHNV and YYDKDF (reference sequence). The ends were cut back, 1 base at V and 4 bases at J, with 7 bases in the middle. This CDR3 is CATSRAGGTEAFF. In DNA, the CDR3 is TGTGCCACCAGCAGAGCGGGGGGCACTGAAGCTTTCTTT.

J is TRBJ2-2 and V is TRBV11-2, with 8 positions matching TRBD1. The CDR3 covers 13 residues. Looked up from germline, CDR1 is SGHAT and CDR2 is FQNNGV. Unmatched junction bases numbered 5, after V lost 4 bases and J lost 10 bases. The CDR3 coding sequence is TGTGCCAGCAGCTGGACAGGGAAGAAGGAGCTGTTTTTT. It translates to CASSWTGKKELFF.

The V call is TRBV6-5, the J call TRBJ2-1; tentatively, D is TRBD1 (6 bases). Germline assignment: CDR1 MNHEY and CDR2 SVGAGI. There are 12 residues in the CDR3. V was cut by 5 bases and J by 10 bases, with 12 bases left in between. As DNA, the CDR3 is TGTGCCAGCAGTCCCTGGACAGACGAGCAGTTCTTC. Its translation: CASSPWTDEQFF.

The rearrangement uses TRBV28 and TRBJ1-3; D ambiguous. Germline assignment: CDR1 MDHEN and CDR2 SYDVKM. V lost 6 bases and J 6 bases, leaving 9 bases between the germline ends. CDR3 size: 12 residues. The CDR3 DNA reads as TGTGCCAGCAGCCGTTCCGTAAACACCATATATTTT. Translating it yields CASSRSVNTIYF.

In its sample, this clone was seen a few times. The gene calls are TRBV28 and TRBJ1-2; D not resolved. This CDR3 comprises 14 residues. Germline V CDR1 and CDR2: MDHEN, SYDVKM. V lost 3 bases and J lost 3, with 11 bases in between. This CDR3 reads CASSFSGADYGYTF. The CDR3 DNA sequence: TGTGCCAGCAGTTTCAGCGGTGCGGACTATGGCTACACCTTC.

The CDR3 nucleotides are TGTGCCAGCAGCACAAGCTCCTACGAGCAGTACTTC. Encoded protein: CASSTSSYEQYF. The rearrangement uses TRBV7-9 and TRBJ2-7; D call uncertain. CDR3 size: 12 residues. Germline values: CDR1 SEHNR, CDR2 FQNEAQ (reference sequence). Trimming removed 5 bases at V and 0 bases at J, with 5 bases between.

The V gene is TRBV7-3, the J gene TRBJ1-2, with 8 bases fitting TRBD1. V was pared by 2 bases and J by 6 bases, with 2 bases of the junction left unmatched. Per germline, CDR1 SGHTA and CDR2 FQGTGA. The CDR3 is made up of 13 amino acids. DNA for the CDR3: TGTGCCAGCAGCTTACAGGGGGCGGATGGCTACACCTTC. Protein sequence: CASSLQGADGYTF. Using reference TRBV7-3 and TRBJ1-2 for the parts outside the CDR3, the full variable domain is GAGVSQTPSNKVTEKGKYVELRCDPISGHTALYWYRQSLGQGPEFLIYFQGTGAADDSGLPNDRFFAVRPEGSVSTLKIQRTERGDSAVYLCASSLQGADGYTFGSGTRLTVV.

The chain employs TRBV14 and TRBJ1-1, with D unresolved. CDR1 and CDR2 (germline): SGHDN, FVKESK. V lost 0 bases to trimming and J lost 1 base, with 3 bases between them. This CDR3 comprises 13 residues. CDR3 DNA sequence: TGTGCCAGCAGCCAAGACGGGAACACTGAAGCTTTCTTT. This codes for CASSQDGNTEAFF. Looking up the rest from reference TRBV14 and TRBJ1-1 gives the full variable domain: EAGVTQFPSHSVIEKGQTVTLRCDPISGHDNLYWYRRVMGKEIKFLLHFVKESKQDESGMPNNRFLAERTGGTYSTLKVQPAELEDSGVYFCASSQDGNTEAFFGQGTRLTVV.

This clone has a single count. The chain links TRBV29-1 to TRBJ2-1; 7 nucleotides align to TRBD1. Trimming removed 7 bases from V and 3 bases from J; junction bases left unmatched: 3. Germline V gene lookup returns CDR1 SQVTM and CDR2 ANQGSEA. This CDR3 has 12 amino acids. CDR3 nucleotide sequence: TGCAGCGCCCGGGACAGCTACAATGAGCAGTTCTTC. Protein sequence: CSARDSYNEQFF.

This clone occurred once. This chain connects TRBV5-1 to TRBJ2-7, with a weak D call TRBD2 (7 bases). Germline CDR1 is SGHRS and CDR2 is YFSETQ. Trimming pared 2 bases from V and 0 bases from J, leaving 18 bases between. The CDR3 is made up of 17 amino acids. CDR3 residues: CASSFQVGGGSSYEQYF. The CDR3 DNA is TGCGCCAGCAGCTTCCAGGTTGGCGGGGGCAGCTCCTACGAGCAGTACTTC. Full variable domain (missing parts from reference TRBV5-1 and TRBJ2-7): KAGVTQTPRYLIKTRGQQVTLSCSPISGHRSVSWYQQTPGQGLQFLFEYFSETQRNKGNFPGRFSGRQFSNSRSEMNVSTLELGDSALYLCASSFQVGGGSSYEQYFGPGTRLTVT.

The CDR3 DNA is TGTGCCACTTCGACAGGGGAGAGGGCAACTAATGAAAAACTGTTTTTT. Its translation: CATSTGERATNEKLFF. The chain has TRBV10-3 and TRBJ1-4; TRBD1 matches 8 bases. The CDR3 has 16 residues. Germline V gives CDR1 ENHRY, CDR2 SYGVKD. V was pared by 10 bases and J by 0 bases, with 10 bases of the junction left unmatched.

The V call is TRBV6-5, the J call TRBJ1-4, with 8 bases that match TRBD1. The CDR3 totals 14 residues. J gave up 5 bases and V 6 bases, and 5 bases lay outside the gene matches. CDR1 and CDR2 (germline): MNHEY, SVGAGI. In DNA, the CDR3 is TGTGCCAGCAGCGCCACAGGGGGGAATGAAAAACTGTTTTTT. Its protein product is CASSATGGNEKLFF.

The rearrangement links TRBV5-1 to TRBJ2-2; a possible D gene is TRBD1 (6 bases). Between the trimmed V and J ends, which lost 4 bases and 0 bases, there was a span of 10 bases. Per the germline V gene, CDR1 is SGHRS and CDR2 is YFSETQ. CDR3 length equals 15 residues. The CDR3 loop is CASSVTGANTGELFF. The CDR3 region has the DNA TGCGCCAGCAGCGTGACAGGAGCGAACACCGGGGAGCTGTTTTTT. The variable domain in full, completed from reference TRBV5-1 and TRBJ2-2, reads KAGVTQTPRYLIKTRGQQVTLSCSPISGHRSVSWYQQTPGQGLQFLFEYFSETQRNKGNFPGRFSGRQFSNSRSEMNVSTLELGDSALYLCASSVTGANTGELFFGEGSRLTVL.

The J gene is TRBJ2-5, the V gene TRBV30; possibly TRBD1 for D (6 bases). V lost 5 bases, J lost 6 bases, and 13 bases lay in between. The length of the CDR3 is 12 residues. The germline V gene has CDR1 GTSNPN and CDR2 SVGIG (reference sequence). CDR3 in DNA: TGTGCCTGGGGAGAAGGACAGAAGACCCAGTACTTC. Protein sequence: CAWGEGQKTQYF.

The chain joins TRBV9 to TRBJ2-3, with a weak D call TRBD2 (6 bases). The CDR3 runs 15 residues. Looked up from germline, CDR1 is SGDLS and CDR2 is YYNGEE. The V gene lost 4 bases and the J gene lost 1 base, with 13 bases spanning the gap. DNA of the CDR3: TGTGCCAGCAGCCCAACGTGGGGGGGCACAGATACGCAGTATTTT. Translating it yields CASSPTWGGTDTQYF.

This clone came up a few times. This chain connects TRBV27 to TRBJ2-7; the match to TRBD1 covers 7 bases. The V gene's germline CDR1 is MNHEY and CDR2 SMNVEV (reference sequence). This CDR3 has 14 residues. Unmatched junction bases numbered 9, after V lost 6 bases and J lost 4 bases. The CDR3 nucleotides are TGTGCCAGCAGCGAGACAGGGAGATGGTACGAGCAGTACTTC. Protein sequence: CASSETGRWYEQYF.

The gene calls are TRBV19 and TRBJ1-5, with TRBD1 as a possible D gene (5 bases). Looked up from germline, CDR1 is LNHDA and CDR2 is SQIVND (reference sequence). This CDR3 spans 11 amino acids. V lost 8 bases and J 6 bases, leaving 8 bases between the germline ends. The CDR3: CASGAVQPQHF. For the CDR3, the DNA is TGTGCCAGTGGGGCAGTTCAGCCCCAGCATTTT.

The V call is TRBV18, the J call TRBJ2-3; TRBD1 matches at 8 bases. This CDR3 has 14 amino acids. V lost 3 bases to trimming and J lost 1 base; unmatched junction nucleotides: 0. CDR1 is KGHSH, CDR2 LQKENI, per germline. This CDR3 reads CASSPDRGTDTQYF. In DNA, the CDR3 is TGTGCCAGCTCACCGGACAGGGGCACAGATACGCAGTATTTT.

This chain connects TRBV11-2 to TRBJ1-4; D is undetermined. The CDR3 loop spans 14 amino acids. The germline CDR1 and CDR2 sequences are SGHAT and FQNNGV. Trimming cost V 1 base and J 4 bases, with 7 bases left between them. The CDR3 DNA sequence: TGTGCCAGCAGCTTAGGTCAGGTTAATGAAAAACTGTTTTTT. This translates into CASSLGQVNEKLFF.

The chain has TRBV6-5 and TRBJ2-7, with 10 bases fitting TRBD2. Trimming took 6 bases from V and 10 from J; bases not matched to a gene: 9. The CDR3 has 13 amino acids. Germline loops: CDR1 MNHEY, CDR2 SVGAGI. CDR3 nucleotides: TGTGCCAGCAGCCCAACTAGCGGGGTAGCCCAGTACTTC. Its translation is CASSPTSGVAQYF.

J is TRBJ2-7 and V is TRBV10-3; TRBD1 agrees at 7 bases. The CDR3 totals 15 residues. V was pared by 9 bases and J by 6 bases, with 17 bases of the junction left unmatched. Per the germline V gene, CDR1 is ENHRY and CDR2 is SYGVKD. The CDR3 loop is CAIRQGRNQGLEQYF. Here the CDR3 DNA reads TGTGCCATTAGACAGGGTCGGAATCAGGGTCTCGAGCAGTACTTC.

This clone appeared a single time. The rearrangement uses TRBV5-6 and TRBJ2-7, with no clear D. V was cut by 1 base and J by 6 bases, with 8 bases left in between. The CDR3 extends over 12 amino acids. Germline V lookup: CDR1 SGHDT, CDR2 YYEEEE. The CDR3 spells CASSLSQIEQYF. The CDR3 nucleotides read TGTGCCAGCAGCTTGTCACAGATCGAGCAGTACTTC.

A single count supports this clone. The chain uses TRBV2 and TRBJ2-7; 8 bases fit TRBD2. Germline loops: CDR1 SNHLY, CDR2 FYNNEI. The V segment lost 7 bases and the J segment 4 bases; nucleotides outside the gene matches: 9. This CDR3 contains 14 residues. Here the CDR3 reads CASKERGPSYEQYF. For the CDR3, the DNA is TGTGCCAGCAAGGAGCGGGGGCCTTCTTACGAGCAGTACTTC. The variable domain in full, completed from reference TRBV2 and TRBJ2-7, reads EPEVTQTPSHQVTQMGQEVILRCVPISNHLYFYWYRQILGQKVEFLVSFYNNEISEKSEIFDDQFSVERPDGSNFTLKIRSTKLEDSAMYFCASKERGPSYEQYFGPGTRLTVT.

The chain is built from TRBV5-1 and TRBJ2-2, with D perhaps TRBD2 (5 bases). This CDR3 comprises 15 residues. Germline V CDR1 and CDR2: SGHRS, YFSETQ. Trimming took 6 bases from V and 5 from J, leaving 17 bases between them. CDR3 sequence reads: CASMVDSVKTGELFF. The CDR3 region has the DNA TGCGCCAGCATGGTCGATAGCGTAAAGACCGGGGAGCTGTTTTTT.

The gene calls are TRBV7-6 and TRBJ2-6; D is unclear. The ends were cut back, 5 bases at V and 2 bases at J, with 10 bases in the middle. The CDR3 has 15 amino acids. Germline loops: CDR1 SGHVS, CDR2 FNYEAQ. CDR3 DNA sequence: TGTGCCAGCAGCCGACCCGCGGCTGGGGCCAACGTCCTGACTTTC. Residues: CASSRPAAGANVLTF.

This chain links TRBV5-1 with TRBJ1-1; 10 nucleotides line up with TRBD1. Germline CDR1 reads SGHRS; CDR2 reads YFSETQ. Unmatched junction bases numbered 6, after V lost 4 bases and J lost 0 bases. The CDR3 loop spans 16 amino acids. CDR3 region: CASSPQGQGLNTEAFF. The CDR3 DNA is TGCGCCAGCAGCCCGCAGGGACAGGGGTTGAACACTGAAGCTTTCTTT.

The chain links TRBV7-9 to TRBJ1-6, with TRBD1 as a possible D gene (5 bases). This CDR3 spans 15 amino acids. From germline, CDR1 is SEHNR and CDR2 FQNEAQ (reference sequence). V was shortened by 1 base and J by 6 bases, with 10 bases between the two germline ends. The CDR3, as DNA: TGTGCCAGCAGCTTAGACGGGGGAGGTAATTCACCCCTCCACTTT. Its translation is CASSLDGGGNSPLHF.

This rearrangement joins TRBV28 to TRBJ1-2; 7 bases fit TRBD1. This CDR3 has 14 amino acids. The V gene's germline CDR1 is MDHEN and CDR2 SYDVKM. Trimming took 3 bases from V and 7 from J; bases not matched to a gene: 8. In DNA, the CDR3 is TGTGCCAGCAGTTTGGGGCAGGGGGTTCGTGGCTACACCTTC. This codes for CASSLGQGVRGYTF.

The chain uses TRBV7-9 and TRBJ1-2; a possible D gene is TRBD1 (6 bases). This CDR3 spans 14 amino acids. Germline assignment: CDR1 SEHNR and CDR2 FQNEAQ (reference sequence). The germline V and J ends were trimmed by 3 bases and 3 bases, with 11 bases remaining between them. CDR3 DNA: TGTGCCAGCAGCTTGAAACAGGGCGACTATGGCTACACCTTC. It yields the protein CASSLKQGDYGYTF. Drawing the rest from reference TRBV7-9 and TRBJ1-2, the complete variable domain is DTGVSQNPRHKITKRGQNVTFRCDPISEHNRLYWYRQTLGQGPEFLTYFQNEAQLEKSRLLSDRFSAERPKGSFSTLEIQRTEQGDSAMYLCASSLKQGDYGYTFGSGTRLTVV.